Listed below are T cell receptor beta chains from one sample, sequenced in a study of blood T cell repertoires in COVID-19. Here immunoSEQ multiplex PCR was the method, and the copy in TCRdb shows in-frame clones only, minus some. The data show under 300,000 clones, 80% to 90% seen once. Sequenced sample: PBMCs or T cells enriched from blood (not recorded which). These receptors came from a woman under 30 who had recovered from COVID-19. The CDR3 runs from the conserved cysteine through the conserved F or W. D genes are given only for firm matches. Size is stated for part of the rows, as once, few or many counts, or as a class when the clone is expanded.

cdr3_nt	cdr3_aa	d_call	v_call	clone_size	j_call
TGCGCCAGCAGCCAGTATGCGGGGGGCCTACAAGAGACCCAGTACTTC	CASSQYAGGLQETQYF	TRBD2	TRBV4-1	.	TRBJ2-5
TGCGCCAGCAGTGAGGGGACAGCGTACCAAGAGACCCAGTACTTC	CASSEGTAYQETQYF	TRBD1	TRBV10-1	.	TRBJ2-5
TGTGCCAGTAGATGGGGCCCAACTAATGAAAAACTGTTTTTT	CASRWGPTNEKLFF	.	TRBV19	once	TRBJ1-4
TGTGCCAGCGGACCGGGACAGAACTACGAGCAGTACTTC	CASGPGQNYEQYF	TRBD1	TRBV2	.	TRBJ2-7
TGTGCCAGTAGTATTGGTATTGAGGCGAATGCCCCCCGAAGCAATCAGCCCCAGCATTTT	CASSIGIEANAPRSNQPQHF	.	TRBV19	.	TRBJ1-5
TGTGCCAGCAGCCCGACAGGGAACACTGAAGCTTTCTTT	CASSPTGNTEAFF	.	TRBV12-3/TRBV12-4	.	TRBJ1-1
TGTGCCAGCAGAGGTCAGCGCGATTCGGAAGGCTACACCTTC	CASRGQRDSEGYTF	.	TRBV27	.	TRBJ1-2
.	CASSTSGGGDSGEQFF	.	TRBV6-4	.	TRBJ2-1
TGTGCCAGCAGCTTGGTTCCGAGGCAAGAGACCCAGTACTTC	CASSLVPRQETQYF	.	TRBV5-8	.	TRBJ2-5
TGTGCCAGCAGCTGGAGAGGAGGGCTGTTTTTT	CASSWRGGLFF	.	TRBV12-3/TRBV12-4	.	TRBJ1-4
TGTGCCTGGAGCTCCACGGGTGAAAAACTGTTTTTT	CAWSSTGEKLFF	.	TRBV30	.	TRBJ1-4
TGTGCCAGCAGCCCTGTGGGGGGGGGCCAAACAGATACGCAGTATTTT	CASSPVGGGQTDTQYF	.	TRBV11-2	.	TRBJ2-3
TGTGCCAGCAGCCAATCACAGGGGATGGAAGCTTTCTTT	CASSQSQGMEAFF	TRBD1	TRBV11-2	.	TRBJ1-1
TGTGCCAGCAGTTACAGGGAACAAAGGAATCAGCCCCAGCATTTT	CASSYREQRNQPQHF	.	TRBV28	.	TRBJ1-5
TGTGCCAGTAGTATGGCTAGCGGGGGAACTAGCACAGATACGCAGTATTTT	CASSMASGGTSTDTQYF	TRBD2	TRBV19	once	TRBJ2-3
TGTGCCAGTAGTATATCGGGCACAGATACGCAGTATTTT	CASSISGTDTQYF	.	TRBV19	.	TRBJ2-3
TGTGCCACCAGCCGCGGGGGGGACCAAGAGACCCAGTACTTC	CATSRGGDQETQYF	TRBD2	TRBV15	.	TRBJ2-5
TGTGCCAGCAGTTTGGTGAGGGCTGGGGCCAACGTCCTGACTTTC	CASSLVRAGANVLTF	.	TRBV27	.	TRBJ2-6
TGTGCCAGCAGCTTCGGACAGGGGAACACTGAAGCTTTCTTT	CASSFGQGNTEAFF	TRBD1	TRBV11-2	.	TRBJ1-1
TGTGCCAGCAGCCCCACTAGCGGGGGGGCCCGGCAGTACTTC	CASSPTSGGARQYF	TRBD2	TRBV28	.	TRBJ2-7
TGTGCCAGCAGCTTGGACGTCAGGAATGGCTACACCTTC	CASSLDVRNGYTF	.	TRBV5-5	.	TRBJ1-2
TGTGCCAGCAGTGAAGCTGGACTTACCCCCTACTTC	CASSEAGLTPYF	.	TRBV6-1	.	TRBJ2-5
TGTGCCAGTAGTATTGGTCTGGGACAAAACACTGAAGCTTTCTTT	CASSIGLGQNTEAFF	.	TRBV19	.	TRBJ1-1
TGTGCCAGCAGCTTGGCACCAGGGAGGACAGATACGCAGTATTTT	CASSLAPGRTDTQYF	.	TRBV5-4	once	TRBJ2-3
TGCAGCGTTGATAGGGGCCGGGCAGATACGCAGTATTTT	CSVDRGRADTQYF	.	TRBV29-1	.	TRBJ2-3
TGCAGTGCTAGAGATCCGGAGCCTGCCGCCTTC	CSARDPEPAAF	.	TRBV20-1	.	TRBJ1-2
TGCGCCAGCAGCTTGGCCGCCCGGGGCACTGAAGCTTTCTTT	CASSLAARGTEAFF	.	TRBV5-1	.	TRBJ1-1
TGTGCCAGTAGTAGGGGGCAATTGACTGAAGCTTTCTTT	CASSRGQLTEAFF	.	TRBV19	.	TRBJ1-1
TGCGCCAGCAGCCCGGCCCCTAGTGGGGGGGCTTCAGGTAATGAGCAGTTCTTC	CASSPAPSGGASGNEQFF	.	TRBV5-1	.	TRBJ2-1
TGTGCCAGTAGCTATGTGCAGGGGAGCACTGAAGCTTTCTTT	CASSYVQGSTEAFF	.	TRBV19	.	TRBJ1-1
TGTGCCAGCAGTTCAGCGGACAGACACGAAAAACTGTTTTTT	CASSSADRHEKLFF	.	TRBV27	once	TRBJ1-4
TGCGCCAGCCGGAATGGGGGCGCCCGAGAAAAACTGTTTTTT	CASRNGGAREKLFF	.	TRBV5-1	.	TRBJ1-4
TGTGCCAGCAGTGATCGGGGCCAGGGGCAAGAGACCCAGTACTTC	CASSDRGQGQETQYF	.	TRBV2	.	TRBJ2-5
TGTGCCAGCAGCCCGGGACTAGTTCATAATGAGCAGTTCTTC	CASSPGLVHNEQFF	TRBD2	TRBV3-1/TRBV3-2	.	TRBJ2-1
TGTGCCAGCAGCTTGAGCGGGGGCACAGATACGCAGTATTTT	CASSLSGGTDTQYF	TRBD2	TRBV5-5	.	TRBJ2-3
TGTGCCAGCAGCTTATCGGGACATTGGAACACTGAAGCTTTCTTT	CASSLSGHWNTEAFF	.	TRBV7-9	.	TRBJ1-1
TGTGCCAGCACCATTTGGGCTAGCGGGGGGATCTACGAGCAGTACTTC	CASTIWASGGIYEQYF	TRBD2	TRBV11-2	.	TRBJ2-7
TGTGCCAGCAGCCACGGACAGGGGGCACATGAGCAGTTCTTC	CASSHGQGAHEQFF	TRBD1	TRBV7-9	.	TRBJ2-1
TGTGCCAGCAGTGACTCCGGAGCGGGGGTGCAGTACTTC	CASSDSGAGVQYF	TRBD2	TRBV6-5	.	TRBJ2-7
TGTGCCAGCAGTTTCCAGTCCAATTCACCCCTCCACTTT	CASSFQSNSPLHF	.	TRBV28	.	TRBJ1-6
TGCGCCAGCAGCCAGCGGCTAGCAGCCGGGGAGCTGTTTTTT	CASSQRLAAGELFF	.	TRBV4-1	.	TRBJ2-2
TGTGCCAGTAGCCACGGGGAACAGGGCCACACCATATATTTT	CASSHGEQGHTIYF	.	TRBV19	once	TRBJ1-3
TGTGCCAGCAGCTTTGACTTGGACAGGGGAGGCCCGGTCGGTAATGAAAAACTGTTTTTT	CASSFDLDRGGPVGNEKLFF	TRBD1	TRBV7-6	.	TRBJ1-4
TGTGCCAGCACTTATGGTAGCGGGGGGGACTCCTACAATGAGCAGTTCTTC	CASTYGSGGDSYNEQFF	TRBD2	TRBV3-1/TRBV3-2	.	TRBJ2-1